The 2 T cell receptor beta chains in this list originate from one sample, sequenced in a study of blood T cell repertoires in COVID-19. Libraries were prepared by immunoSEQ multiplex PCR; TCRdb keeps only in-frame clonotypes and omits some of them. The table records roughly 120,000 clones, 90% to 95% of them present only once. The sample was peripheral blood. The source is a man in his fifties or sixties with COVID-19, enrolled during active disease.

This rearrangement joins TRBV3-1 (or the pseudogene TRBV3-2) to TRBJ2-2; 7 nucleotides match TRBD1. Germline V gene data show CDR1 as LGHDT and CDR2 as YNNKEL (reference sequence). The CDR3 totals 15 residues. The V gene end was trimmed by 4 bases and the J gene end by 5 bases; junction bases not matched to a gene: 7. Here the CDR3 reads CASSLRQGGTGELFF. In nucleotides, the CDR3 is TGTGCCAGCAGCCTTCGACAGGGTGGAACCGGGGAGCTGTTTTTT.

The chain uses TRBV7-2 and TRBJ2-3, with 10 bases lining up with TRBD2. V trimming: 5 bases; J trimming: 6 bases; junction bases outside the gene matches: 11. Germline CDR1 reads SGHTA; CDR2 reads FQGNSA. This CDR3 has 16 residues. The DNA for the CDR3 is TGTGCCAGCAGCCCGTGGCCAGCGGGAGGGGCGGATACGCAGTATTTT. This translates into CASSPWPAGGADTQYF.